This T cell receptor (beta chain) was found in a study of shared clonotypes between healthy human individuals (dated by TCRdb to the early 2020s). Regarding the study in general: The cohort included three men and a couple of women between 18 and 49 years of age. For each donor, CD4 naive and CD4 memory were each run on three plates, CD8 naive on two plates, and CD8 memory on one plate. The study deeply sequenced blood TCR repertoires of about five healthy adults to estimate repertoire size and the extent of clonotype sharing between individuals. Different laboratories and diverse techniques were used to prepare libraries and sequence TCR repertoires, to increase sequencing depth and limit assay-specific biases. Each donor's leukapheresis produced roughly between roughly 0.85 and 10 billion PBMCs. Study-level results and caveats: Naive subsets generally had larger estimated clonotype richness than memory subsets. Pairwise subsampling led to the expectation that sequencing depth would affect the degree of clonotype sharing among donors. When a few donors were compared, the shared fraction of clonotypes was 5% to 6.5% for naive CD4, over 3% for naive CD8, 2.3% for memory CD4, and roughly 0.43% for memory CD8. Higher generation probabilities were observed for clonotypes shared by all four sorted-subset donors than for non-shared clonotypes. Sampling was limited to blood, and TCR repertoires in tissue likely differ from TCR repertoires in blood. The small number of donors limited the genetic and exposure-history diversity represented. Rarefaction of sorted-subset datasets indicated incomplete sequencing despite the large sequencing depth.

Concerning this clone itself: Its antigen has not been determined. Base qualities were left out, and no much larger clone turns up one base away.

TCR CDR3 regions were amplified from genomic DNA by multiplex PCR using the deep immunoSEQ assay. Extracted genomic DNA from each cell subset was spread evenly across all wells of several immunoSEQ 96-well plates, with each plate serving as a replicate. For sorted subsets, 200 to 250 ng of genomic DNA, equivalent to some 30,000 T cell genomes, went into each replicate PCR. The purified libraries were quantified using a Qubit 3.0 fluorometer, sized with a Bioanalyzer 2100, and then quantified again using the KAPA Library Quantification kit. A separate single-read 150-cycle Illumina NextSeq 550 flow cell was used to sequence each immunoSEQ 96-well plate. For the original study's pipeline: The immunoSEQ output contained only junctional sequences without quality scores, so filtering could not match that applied to full-length reads. Sequences were annotated with PyIR, a Python wrapper for IgBLAST v1.9, using IMGT germline references to assign V/J genes and CDR3. Reads were removed for weak V/J assignments (E-value above 1e-6), missing CDR3, stop codons, out-of-frame junctions, or ambiguous translated residues. V3J clonotypes were defined as sequences sharing an identical inferred V gene, J gene, and CDR3 amino acid sequence. The percentage overlap between two repertoires was calculated by dividing the number of shared unique clonotypes by the size of the smaller repertoire. Three approaches were used to assess repertoire richness: RTK rarefaction, the Chao1 estimator, and Recon v2.1 estimates of unobserved clonotypes. OLGA was used to compute generation probabilities for all TCRbeta clonotypes that the gDNA method yielded from a handful of donors. What TCRdb holds here is the immuneACCESS table cut down to in-frame rearrangements. Part of the clones is not present; checked against another copy, under half of the missing clones reflect an unresolved V gene, and the others are unexplained. V and J calls and clone size are those listed in that table; D and trimming were worked out from the DNA. Across this sample there are about 1.9 million clones, with 93% seen only once. The ten largest clones capture around 1.7% of the sample.

For the CD8 naive samples, CD45RO-negative cells were positively selected for CCR7, yielding a CD45RA+CCR7+ population from which TemRA cells were excluded. The donors were healthy, HIV-negative adults who had no recently reported acute infections or vaccinations. Every donor was a Caucasian adult living in Nashville, Tennessee, USA. Blood was obtained by leukapheresis, after which PBMCs were separated by Ficoll-Histopaque density gradient centrifugation and cryopreserved in liquid nitrogen vapor phase. Purity and quantity of every magnetically sorted T cell population were checked by analytical flow cytometry. Genomic DNA was isolated from each sorted fraction and quantified by UV absorbance on a Nanodrop 2000c. Sequencing was performed on naive CD8+ T cells from PBMCs. This specimen's cell subset or site label, per the study, means: CD45RA+CCR7+. The receptor was isolated from a man aged 18 to 35 in good health. Some clones in this sample may be carry-over from other donors' samples.

The nucleotides read TGCGCCAGCAGTGTACTAGCGGGTGAATCTACAGATACGCAGTATTTT. Its coded protein is CASSVLAGESTDTQYF. The receptor chain draws on TRBV10-1 and TRBJ2-3; TRBD2 agrees with 9 junctional bases. The CDR1 and CDR2 encoded by the germline V gene (reference sequence) are WNHNN and SYGVQD. V loses 4 bases at its end and J loses 3 bases; junction bases beyond the gene matches: 8. The CDR3 covers 16 residues, taking in both the cysteine and the phenylalanine. The kept DNA is CDR3 alone, 48 bases in frame from the first base.